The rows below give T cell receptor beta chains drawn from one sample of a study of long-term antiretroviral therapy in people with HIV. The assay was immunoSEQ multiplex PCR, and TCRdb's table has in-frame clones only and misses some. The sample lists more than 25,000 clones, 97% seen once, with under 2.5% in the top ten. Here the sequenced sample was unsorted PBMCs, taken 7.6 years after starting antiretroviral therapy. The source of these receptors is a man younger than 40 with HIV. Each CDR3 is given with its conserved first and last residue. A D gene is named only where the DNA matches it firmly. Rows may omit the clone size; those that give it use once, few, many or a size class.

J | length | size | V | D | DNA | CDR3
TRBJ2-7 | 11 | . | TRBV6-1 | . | TGTGCCAGCAAAATTAAGTACGAGCAGTACTTC | CASKIKYEQYF
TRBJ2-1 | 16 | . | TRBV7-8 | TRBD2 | TGTGCCAGCAGCCTTCCAGGGACTAGCGGCTACAATGAGCAGTTCTTC | CASSLPGTSGYNEQFF
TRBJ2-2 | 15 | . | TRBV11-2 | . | TGTGCCAGCAGCTTCAGGGTCGGGAACACCGGGGAGCTGTTTTTT | CASSFRVGNTGELFF
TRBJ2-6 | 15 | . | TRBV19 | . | TGTGCCAGTAGTCCCGGGTTCTCTGGGGCCAACGTCCTGACTTTC | CASSPGFSGANVLTF
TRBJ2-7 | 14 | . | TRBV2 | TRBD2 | TGTGCCAGCATGGTCTCTAGCGGATACTACGAGCAGTACTTC | CASMVSSGYYEQYF
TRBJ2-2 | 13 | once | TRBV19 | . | TGTGCCAGTAGTACTAGCCGGAGCGGGGAGCTGTTTTTT | CASSTSRSGELFF
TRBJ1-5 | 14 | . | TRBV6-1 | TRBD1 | TGTGCCAGCACTGAGACAGGGGACGGTCAGCCCCAGCATTTT | CASTETGDGQPQHF
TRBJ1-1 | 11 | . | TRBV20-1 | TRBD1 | TGCAGTGCTAGTAAGAGGGGGCGAGCTTTCTTT | CSASKRGRAFF
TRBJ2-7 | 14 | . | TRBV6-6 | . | TGTGCCACCACCCTTACAGGAGACGCCTACGAGCAGTACTTC | CATTLTGDAYEQYF
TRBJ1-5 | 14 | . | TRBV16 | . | TGTGCCAGCAGCCAAAGGGCAGGGATTCAGCCCCAGCATTTT | CASSQRAGIQPQHF
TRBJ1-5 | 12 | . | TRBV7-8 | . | TGTGCCAGCAGCCGTTTCAGTCAGCCCCAGCATTTT | CASSRFSQPQHF
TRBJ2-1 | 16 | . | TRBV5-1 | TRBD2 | TGCGCCAGCCAGGGGGGGGGACTAGCGGACCGCAATGAGCAGTTCTTC | CASQGGGLADRNEQFF
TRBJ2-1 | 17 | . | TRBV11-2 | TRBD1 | TGTGCCAGCAGCTTGGGACCGGGACAGGGGGCAAACAATGAGCAGTTCTTC | CASSLGPGQGANNEQFF
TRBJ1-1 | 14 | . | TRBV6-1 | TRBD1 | TGTGCCAGCAGGGACACAGGGGGTAACACTGAAGCTTTCTTT | CASRDTGGNTEAFF
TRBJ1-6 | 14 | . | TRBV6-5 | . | TGTGCCAGCAGTCCCGGTCTGGGGAACTCACCCCTCCACTTT | CASSPGLGNSPLHF
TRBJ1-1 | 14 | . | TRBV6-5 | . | TGTGCCAGCAGTTACGAGTCCTATCACACTGAAGCTTTCTTT | CASSYESYHTEAFF
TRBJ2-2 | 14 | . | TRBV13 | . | TGTGCCAGCAGCTCCCCTATTTACACCGGGGAGCTGTTTTTT | CASSSPIYTGELFF
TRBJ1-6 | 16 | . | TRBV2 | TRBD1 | TGTGCCAGCAGCGATTCCGGGACAGCGCAGAATTCACCCCTCCACTTT | CASSDSGTAQNSPLHF
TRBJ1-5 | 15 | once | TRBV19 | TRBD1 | TGTGCCAGTAGTCCCACGACAGGGGGCAATCAGCCCCAGCATTTT | CASSPTTGGNQPQHF
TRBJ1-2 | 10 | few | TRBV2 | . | TGTGCCAGCAAGGACTATGGCTACACCTTC | CASKDYGYTF
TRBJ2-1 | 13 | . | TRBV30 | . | TGTGCCTGGAGTGTAATGGGGGACAATGAGCAGTTCTTC | CAWSVMGDNEQFF
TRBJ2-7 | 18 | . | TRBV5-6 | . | TGTGCCAGCAGGCGAAGGGACGGGATGCGAGATGATACCTACGAGCAGTACTTC | CASRRRDGMRDDTYEQYF
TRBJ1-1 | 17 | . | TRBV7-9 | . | TGTGCCAGCAGCTTAGACCACTACAGGGTCCCCGACACTGAAGCTTTCTTT | CASSLDHYRVPDTEAFF
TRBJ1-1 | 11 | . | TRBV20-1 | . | TGCAGTGCTAGGACATACACTGAAGCTTTCTTT | CSARTYTEAFF
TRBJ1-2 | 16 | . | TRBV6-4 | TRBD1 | TGTGCCAGCAGTAGCCTTAGGGACAGGGTCTACTATGGCTACACCTTC | CASSSLRDRVYYGYTF
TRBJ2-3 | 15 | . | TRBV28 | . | TGTGCCAGCAGCTCCCAGCGGGCCCTCACAGATACGCAGTATTTT | CASSSQRALTDTQYF
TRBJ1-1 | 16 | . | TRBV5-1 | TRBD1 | TGCGCCAGCAGCTCCCTCTCCGGGACAGATTCGGCTGAAGCTTTCTTT | CASSSLSGTDSAEAFF
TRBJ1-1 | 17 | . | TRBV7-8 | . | TGTGCCAGCAGCCCAAGAGGGGCGTCAGAGGCGGACACTGAAGCTTTCTTT | CASSPRGASEADTEAFF
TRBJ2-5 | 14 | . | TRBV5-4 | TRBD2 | TGTGCCAGCAGCTTCGGGGGGGGCAGTGAGACCCAGTACTTC | CASSFGGGSETQYF
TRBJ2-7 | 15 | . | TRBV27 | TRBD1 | TGTGCCAGCAGTTTATGGGGACAGGGACCCTACGAGCAGTACTTC | CASSLWGQGPYEQYF
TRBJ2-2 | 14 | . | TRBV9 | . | TGTGCCAGCACAGCGCAGGGTCGACCCGGGGAGCTGTTTTTT | CASTAQGRPGELFF
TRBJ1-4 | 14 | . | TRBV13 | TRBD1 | TGTGCCAGCAGCTCCGGGACAGGGGGTGAAAAACTGTTTTTT | CASSSGTGGEKLFF
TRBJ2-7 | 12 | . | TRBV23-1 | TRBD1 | TGCGCCAGCAGTCGGGGACAGGGGATCGGGTACTTC | CASSRGQGIGYF
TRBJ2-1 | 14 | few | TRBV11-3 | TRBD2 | TGTGCCAGCAGCTTGACTAGCGGGGGGGGTGAGCAGTTCTTC | CASSLTSGGGEQFF
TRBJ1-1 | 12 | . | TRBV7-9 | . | TGTGCCAGTCAACAGTGGAACACTGAAGCTTTCTTT | CASQQWNTEAFF
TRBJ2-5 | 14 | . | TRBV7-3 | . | TGTGCCAGCAGCCTAACGGGCTCTAAAGAGACCCAGTACTTC | CASSLTGSKETQYF
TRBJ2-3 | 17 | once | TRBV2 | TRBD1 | TGTGCCAGCAGTGAAGCGCAAGAAGGGGGCGGCACAGATACGCAGTATTTT | CASSEAQEGGGTDTQYF
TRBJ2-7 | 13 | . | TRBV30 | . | TGTGCCTGGACTGGGTATAACTCCTACGAGCAGTACTTC | CAWTGYNSYEQYF
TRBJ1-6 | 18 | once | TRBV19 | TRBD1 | TGTGCCAGTAGTCCAACCGGGACAGGGAGAGTCTCGAATTCACCCCTCCACTTT | CASSPTGTGRVSNSPLHF
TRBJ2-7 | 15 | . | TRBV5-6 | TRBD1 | TGTGCCAGCAGCTTCGCACCTGGACAGGGCTACGAGCAGTACTTC | CASSFAPGQGYEQYF
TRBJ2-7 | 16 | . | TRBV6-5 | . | TGTGCCAGCAGTTACTCTCTTGCGGCCCCGTCCTACGAGCAGTACTTC | CASSYSLAAPSYEQYF
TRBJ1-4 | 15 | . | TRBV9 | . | TGTGCCAGCAGCGTAGGGGCAGGGGTATTTGAAAAACTGTTTTTT | CASSVGAGVFEKLFF
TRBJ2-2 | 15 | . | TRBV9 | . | TGTGCCAGCAGCGTAGCTGGCTGGGGACGAGGGGAGCTGTTTTTT | CASSVAGWGRGELFF
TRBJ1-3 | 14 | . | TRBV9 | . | TGTGCCAGCAGCGTTCCAGGACGCGGAAACACCATATATTTT | CASSVPGRGNTIYF
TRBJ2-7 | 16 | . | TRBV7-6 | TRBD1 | TGTGCCAGCAGCTTAGGGGCTGGGGACAGTTTAAACGAGCAGTACTTC | CASSLGAGDSLNEQYF
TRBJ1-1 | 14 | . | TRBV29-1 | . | TGCAGCGTTGAAGACACGATTGTTAGGACTGAAGCTTTCTTT | CSVEDTIVRTEAFF